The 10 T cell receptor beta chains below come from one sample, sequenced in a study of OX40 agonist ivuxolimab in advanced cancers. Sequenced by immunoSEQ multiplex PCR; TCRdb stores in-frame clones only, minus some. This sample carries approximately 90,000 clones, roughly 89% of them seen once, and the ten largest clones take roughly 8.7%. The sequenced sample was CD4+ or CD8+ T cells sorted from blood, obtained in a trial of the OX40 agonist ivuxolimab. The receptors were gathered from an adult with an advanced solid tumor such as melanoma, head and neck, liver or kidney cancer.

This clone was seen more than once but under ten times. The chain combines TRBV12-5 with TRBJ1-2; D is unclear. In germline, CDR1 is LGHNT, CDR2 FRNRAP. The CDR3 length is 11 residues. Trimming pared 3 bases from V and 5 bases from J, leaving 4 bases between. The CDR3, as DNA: TGTGCTAGTGGTTTTGGGTATGGCTACACCTTC. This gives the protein CASGFGYGYTF.

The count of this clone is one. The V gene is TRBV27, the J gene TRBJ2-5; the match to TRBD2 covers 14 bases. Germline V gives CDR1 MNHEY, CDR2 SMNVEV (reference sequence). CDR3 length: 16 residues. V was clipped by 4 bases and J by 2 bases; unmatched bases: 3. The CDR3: CASSSGLAGGQETQYF. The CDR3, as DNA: TGTGCCAGCAGTTCCGGACTAGCGGGAGGACAAGAGACCCAGTACTTC.

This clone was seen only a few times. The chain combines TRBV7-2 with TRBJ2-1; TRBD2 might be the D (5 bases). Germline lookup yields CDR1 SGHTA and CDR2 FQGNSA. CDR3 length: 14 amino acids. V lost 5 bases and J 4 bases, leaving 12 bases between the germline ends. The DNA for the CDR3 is TGTGCCAGCAGCCCTGGAACGGGATACAATGAGCAGTTCTTC. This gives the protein CASSPGTGYNEQFF.

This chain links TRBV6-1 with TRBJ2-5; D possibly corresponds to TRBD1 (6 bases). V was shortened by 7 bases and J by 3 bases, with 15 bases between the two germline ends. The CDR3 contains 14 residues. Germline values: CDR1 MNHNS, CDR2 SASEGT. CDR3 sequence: CASNHRALKETQYF. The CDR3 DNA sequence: TGTGCCAGCAACCACAGGGCCCTGAAAGAGACCCAGTACTTC.

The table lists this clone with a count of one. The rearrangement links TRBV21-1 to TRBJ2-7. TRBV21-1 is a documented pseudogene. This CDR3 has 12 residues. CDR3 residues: CASSSLSYEQYF. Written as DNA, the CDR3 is TGTGCCAGCAGTTCGTTAAGCTACGAGCAGTACTTC.

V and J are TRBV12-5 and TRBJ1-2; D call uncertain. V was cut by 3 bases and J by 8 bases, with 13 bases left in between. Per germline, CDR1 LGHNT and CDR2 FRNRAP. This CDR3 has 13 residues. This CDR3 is CASGFLGLDGYTF. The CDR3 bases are TGTGCTAGTGGTTTCCTCGGACTCGACGGCTACACCTTC. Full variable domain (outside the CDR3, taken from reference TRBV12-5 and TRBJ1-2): DARVTQTPRHKVTEMGQEVTMRCQPILGHNTVFWYRQTMMQGLELLAYFRNRAPLDDSGMPKDRFSAEMPDATLATLKIQPSEPRDSAVYFCASGFLGLDGYTFGSGTRLTVV.

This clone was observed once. The CDR3 loop reads CASSLLGAGNTEAFF. In DNA form, the CDR3 reads TGTGCCAGCAGCTTACTAGGGGCAGGGAACACTGAAGCTTTCTTT. The chain carries TRBV7-9 and TRBJ1-1; maybe TRBD1 (5 bases). Trimming took off 2 bases at V and 1 base at J, with 11 bases between the two ends. CDR1 and CDR2 (germline): SEHNR, FQNEAQ (reference sequence). The CDR3 length is 15 residues.

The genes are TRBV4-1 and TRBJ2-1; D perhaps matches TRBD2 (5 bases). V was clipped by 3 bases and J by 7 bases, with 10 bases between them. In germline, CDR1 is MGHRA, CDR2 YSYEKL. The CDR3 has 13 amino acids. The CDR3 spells CASSHPSGNEQFF. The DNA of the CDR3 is TGCGCCAGCAGCCACCCCTCGGGGAATGAGCAGTTCTTC.

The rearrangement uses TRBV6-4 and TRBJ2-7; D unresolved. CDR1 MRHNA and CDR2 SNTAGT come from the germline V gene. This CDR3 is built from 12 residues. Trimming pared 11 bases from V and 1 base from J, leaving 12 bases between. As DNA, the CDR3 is TGTGCCCACGGCAGAGCATCCTACGAGCAGTACTTC. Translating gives CAHGRASYEQYF.

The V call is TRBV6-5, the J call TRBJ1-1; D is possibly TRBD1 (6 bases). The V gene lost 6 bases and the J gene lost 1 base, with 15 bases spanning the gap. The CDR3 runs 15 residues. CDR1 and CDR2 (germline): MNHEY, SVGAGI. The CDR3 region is CASRIWETGNTEAFF. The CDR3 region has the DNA TGTGCCAGCAGAATTTGGGAGACAGGGAACACTGAAGCTTTCTTT.